This entry features one TCR beta chain sequence. Its cognate antigen is unknown. The study profiled TCR beta VDJ and CDR3 using genomic DNA as template. In TCRdb, the reads were re-called with MiXCR into one record per CDR3 protein. The data show roughly 260,000 distinct CDR3 sequences, around 43% seen once. The data derive from a study of CD8+CD57+ T cells in acquired aplastic anemia. About the research overall: The DNA of sorted CD4+ and CD8+ cells averaged around 3 ug. Overall study findings and caveats: Patients and controls were not found to differ significantly in CD8+ Simpson's diversity. The same twenty-nine CD8+ CDR3 sequences occurred in patients and in controls.

The ends were cut back, 0 bases at V and 8 bases at J, with 5 bases in the middle. The germline V gene encodes CDR1 SGDLS and CDR2 YYNGEE. This CDR3 has 12 amino acids. An expansion of CD8+CD57+ cells by flow cytometry had been shown in patients chosen for sequencing. The TCR comes from a human donor with aplastic anemia. The sequencing input was sorted CD4+, CD8+, or CD8+CD57+ T cells (not recorded which) from PBMCs. The rearrangement joins TRBV9 to TRBJ2-2, with unresolved D. CDR3 coding DNA: TGTGCCAGCAGCGTAGGATCAGGGGAGCTGTTTTTT. Protein product: CASSVGSGELFF. Full variable domain (outside the CDR3, taken from reference TRBV9 and TRBJ2-2): DSGVTQTPKHLITATGQRVTLRCSPRSGDLSVYWYQQSLDQGLQFLIQYYNGEERAKGNILERFSAQQFPDLHSELNLSSLELGDSALYFCASSVGSGELFFGEGSRLTVL.